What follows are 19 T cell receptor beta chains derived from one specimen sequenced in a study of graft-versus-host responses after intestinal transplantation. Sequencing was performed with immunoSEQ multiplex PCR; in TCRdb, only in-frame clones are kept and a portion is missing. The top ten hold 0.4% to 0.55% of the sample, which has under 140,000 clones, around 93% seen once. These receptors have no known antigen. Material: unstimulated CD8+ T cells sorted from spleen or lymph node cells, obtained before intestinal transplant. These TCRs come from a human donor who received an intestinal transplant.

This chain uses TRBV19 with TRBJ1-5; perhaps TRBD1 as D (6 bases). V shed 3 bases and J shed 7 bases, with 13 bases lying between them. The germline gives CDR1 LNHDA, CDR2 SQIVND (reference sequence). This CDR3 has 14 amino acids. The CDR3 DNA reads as TGTGCCAGTAGTATTCGGGCAGGGGAACAGCCCCAGCATTTT. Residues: CASSIRAGEQPQHF.

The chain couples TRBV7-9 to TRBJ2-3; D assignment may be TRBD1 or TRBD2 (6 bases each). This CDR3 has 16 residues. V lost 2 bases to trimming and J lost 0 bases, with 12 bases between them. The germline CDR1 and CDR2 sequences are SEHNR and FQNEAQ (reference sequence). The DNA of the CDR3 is TGTGCCAGCAGCTTAAAGGGGGGAAGGAGCACAGATACGCAGTATTTT. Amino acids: CASSLKGGRSTDTQYF.

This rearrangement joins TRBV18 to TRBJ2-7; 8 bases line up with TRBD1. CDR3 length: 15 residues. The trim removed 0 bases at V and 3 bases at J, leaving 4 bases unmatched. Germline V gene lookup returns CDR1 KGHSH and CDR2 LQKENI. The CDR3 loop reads CASSPPGQGVYEQYF. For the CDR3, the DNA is TGTGCCAGCTCACCACCAGGACAGGGTGTCTACGAGCAGTACTTC.

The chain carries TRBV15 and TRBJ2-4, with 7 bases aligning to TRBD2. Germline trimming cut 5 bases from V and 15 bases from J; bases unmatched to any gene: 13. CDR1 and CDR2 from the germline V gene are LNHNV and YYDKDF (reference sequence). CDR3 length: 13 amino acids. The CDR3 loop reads CATSGTTWTSRYF. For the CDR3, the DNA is TGTGCCACCAGCGGTACCACCTGGACTAGTAGGTACTTC.

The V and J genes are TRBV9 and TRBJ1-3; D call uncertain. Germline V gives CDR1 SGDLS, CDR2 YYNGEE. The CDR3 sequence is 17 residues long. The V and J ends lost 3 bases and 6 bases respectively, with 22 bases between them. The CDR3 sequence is CASSAPTGPGRSNTIYF. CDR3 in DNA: TGTGCCAGCAGCGCCCCGACGGGTCCGGGCCGGTCAAACACCATATATTTT.

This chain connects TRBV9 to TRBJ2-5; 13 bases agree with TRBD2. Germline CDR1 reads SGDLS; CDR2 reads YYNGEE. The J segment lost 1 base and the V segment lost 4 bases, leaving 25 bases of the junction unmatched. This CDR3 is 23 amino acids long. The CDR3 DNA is TGTGCCAGCAGCCATAACAGAAGACTAGCGGGAGGCAATGCGGGGAGTACCCAAGAGACCCAGTACTTC. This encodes CASSHNRRLAGGNAGSTQETQYF.

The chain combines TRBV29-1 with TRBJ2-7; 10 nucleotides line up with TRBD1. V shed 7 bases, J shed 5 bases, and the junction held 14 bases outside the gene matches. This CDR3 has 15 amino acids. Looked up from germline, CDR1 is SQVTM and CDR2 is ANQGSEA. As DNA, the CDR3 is TGCAGCGCCCACCCTGGGGGGACAGGGGTGGACGAGCAGTACTTC. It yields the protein CSAHPGGTGVDEQYF.

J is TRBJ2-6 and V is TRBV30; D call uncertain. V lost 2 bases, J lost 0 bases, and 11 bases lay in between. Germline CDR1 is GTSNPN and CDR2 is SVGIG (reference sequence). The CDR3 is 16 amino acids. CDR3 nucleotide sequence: TGTGCCTGGAGTCGGTGGTCGGTCTCTGGGGCCAACGTCCTGACTTTC. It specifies CAWSRWSVSGANVLTF.

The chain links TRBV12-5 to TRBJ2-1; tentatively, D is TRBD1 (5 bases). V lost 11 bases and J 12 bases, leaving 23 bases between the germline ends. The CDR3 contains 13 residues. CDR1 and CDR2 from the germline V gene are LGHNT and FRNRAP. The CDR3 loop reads CASFLGPVQRQFF. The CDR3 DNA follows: TGTGCTTCGTTCCTGGGGCCCGTGCAGCGGCAGTTCTTC.

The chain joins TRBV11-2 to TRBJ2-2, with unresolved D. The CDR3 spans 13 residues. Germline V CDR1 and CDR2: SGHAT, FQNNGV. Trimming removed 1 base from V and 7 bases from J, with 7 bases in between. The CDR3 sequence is CASSLVYHGELFF. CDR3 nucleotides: TGTGCCAGCAGCTTAGTATATCACGGGGAGCTGTTTTTT.

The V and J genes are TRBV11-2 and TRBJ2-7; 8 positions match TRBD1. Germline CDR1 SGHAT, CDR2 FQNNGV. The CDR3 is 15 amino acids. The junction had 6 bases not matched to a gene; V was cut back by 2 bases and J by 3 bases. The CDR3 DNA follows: TGTGCCAGCAGCTTATGGTCGGACAGGGTCTACGAGCAGTACTTC. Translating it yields CASSLWSDRVYEQYF.

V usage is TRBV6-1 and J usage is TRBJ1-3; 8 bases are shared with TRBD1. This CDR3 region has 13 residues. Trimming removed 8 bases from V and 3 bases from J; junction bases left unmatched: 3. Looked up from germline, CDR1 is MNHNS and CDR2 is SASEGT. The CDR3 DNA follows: TGTGCCAGCCCGGACAGGGATGGAAACACCATATATTTT. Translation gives CASPDRDGNTIYF.

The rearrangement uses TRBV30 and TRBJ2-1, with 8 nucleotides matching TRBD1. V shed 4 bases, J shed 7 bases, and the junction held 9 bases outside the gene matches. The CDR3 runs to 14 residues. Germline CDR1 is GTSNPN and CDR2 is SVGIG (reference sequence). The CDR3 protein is CAWTGTGGHNEQFF. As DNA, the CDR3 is TGTGCCTGGACAGGGACAGGTGGCCATAATGAGCAGTTCTTC.

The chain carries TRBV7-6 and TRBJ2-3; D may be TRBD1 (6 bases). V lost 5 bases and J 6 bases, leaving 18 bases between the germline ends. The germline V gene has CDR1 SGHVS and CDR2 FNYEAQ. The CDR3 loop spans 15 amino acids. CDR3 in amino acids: CASSLLNRATDTQYF. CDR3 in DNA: TGTGCCAGCAGCCTCCTGAACAGGGCTACGGATACGCAGTATTTT.

CDR3 sequence reads: CASSWGQSYEQYF. In DNA form, the CDR3 reads TGTGCCAGCAGCTGGGGACAATCCTACGAGCAGTACTTC. V is TRBV5-5 and J is TRBJ2-7; D is perhaps TRBD1 (6 bases). This CDR3 contains 13 residues. The V end lost 3 bases, the J end lost 1 base, and 8 bases lay between the germline ends. CDR1 is SGHKS, CDR2 YYEKEE, per germline (reference sequence).

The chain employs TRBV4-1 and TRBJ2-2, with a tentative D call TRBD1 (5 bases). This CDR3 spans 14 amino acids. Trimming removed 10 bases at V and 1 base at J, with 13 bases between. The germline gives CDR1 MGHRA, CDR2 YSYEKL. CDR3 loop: CATSLGENTGELFF. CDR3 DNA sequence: TGCGCCACCTCTTTAGGGGAGAACACCGGGGAGCTGTTTTTT.

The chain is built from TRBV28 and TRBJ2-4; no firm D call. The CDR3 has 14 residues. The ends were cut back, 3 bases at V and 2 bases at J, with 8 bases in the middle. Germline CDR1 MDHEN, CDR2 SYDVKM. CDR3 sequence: CASSFRASKNIQYF. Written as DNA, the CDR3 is TGTGCCAGCAGTTTTAGGGCTTCCAAAAACATTCAGTACTTC.

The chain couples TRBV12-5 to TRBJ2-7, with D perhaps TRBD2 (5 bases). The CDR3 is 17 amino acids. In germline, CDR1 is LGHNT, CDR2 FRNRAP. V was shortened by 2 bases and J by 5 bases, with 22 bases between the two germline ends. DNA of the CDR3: TGTGCTAGTGGTTTGCCCCCCCCGGGGAACATGGCAGACGAGCAGTACTTC. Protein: CASGLPPPGNMADEQYF.

The CDR3 sequence: CASSVSGGGMPDTQYF. The CDR3 nucleotides are TGTGCCAGCAGCGTATCGGGGGGAGGGATGCCAGATACGCAGTATTTT. This chain joins TRBV9 and TRBJ2-3; 7 bases are shared with TRBD2. The J segment lost 4 bases and the V segment lost 1 base, leaving 9 bases of the junction unmatched. The CDR3 covers 16 residues. Germline assignment: CDR1 SGDLS and CDR2 YYNGEE.